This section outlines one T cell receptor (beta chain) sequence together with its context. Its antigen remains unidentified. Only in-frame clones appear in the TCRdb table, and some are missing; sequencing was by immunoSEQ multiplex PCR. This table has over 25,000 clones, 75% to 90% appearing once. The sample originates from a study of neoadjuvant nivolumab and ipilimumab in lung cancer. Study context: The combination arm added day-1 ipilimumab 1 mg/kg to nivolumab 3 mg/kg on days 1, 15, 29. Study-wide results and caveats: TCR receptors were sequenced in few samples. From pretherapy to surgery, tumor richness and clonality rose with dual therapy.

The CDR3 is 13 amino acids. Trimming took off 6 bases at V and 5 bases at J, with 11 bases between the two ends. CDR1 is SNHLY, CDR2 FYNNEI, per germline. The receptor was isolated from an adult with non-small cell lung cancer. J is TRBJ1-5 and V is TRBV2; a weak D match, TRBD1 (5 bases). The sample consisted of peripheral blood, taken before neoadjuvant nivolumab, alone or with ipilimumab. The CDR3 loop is CASRWQGDQPQHF. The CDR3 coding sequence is TGTGCCAGCAGATGGCAGGGTGATCAGCCCCAGCATTTT.